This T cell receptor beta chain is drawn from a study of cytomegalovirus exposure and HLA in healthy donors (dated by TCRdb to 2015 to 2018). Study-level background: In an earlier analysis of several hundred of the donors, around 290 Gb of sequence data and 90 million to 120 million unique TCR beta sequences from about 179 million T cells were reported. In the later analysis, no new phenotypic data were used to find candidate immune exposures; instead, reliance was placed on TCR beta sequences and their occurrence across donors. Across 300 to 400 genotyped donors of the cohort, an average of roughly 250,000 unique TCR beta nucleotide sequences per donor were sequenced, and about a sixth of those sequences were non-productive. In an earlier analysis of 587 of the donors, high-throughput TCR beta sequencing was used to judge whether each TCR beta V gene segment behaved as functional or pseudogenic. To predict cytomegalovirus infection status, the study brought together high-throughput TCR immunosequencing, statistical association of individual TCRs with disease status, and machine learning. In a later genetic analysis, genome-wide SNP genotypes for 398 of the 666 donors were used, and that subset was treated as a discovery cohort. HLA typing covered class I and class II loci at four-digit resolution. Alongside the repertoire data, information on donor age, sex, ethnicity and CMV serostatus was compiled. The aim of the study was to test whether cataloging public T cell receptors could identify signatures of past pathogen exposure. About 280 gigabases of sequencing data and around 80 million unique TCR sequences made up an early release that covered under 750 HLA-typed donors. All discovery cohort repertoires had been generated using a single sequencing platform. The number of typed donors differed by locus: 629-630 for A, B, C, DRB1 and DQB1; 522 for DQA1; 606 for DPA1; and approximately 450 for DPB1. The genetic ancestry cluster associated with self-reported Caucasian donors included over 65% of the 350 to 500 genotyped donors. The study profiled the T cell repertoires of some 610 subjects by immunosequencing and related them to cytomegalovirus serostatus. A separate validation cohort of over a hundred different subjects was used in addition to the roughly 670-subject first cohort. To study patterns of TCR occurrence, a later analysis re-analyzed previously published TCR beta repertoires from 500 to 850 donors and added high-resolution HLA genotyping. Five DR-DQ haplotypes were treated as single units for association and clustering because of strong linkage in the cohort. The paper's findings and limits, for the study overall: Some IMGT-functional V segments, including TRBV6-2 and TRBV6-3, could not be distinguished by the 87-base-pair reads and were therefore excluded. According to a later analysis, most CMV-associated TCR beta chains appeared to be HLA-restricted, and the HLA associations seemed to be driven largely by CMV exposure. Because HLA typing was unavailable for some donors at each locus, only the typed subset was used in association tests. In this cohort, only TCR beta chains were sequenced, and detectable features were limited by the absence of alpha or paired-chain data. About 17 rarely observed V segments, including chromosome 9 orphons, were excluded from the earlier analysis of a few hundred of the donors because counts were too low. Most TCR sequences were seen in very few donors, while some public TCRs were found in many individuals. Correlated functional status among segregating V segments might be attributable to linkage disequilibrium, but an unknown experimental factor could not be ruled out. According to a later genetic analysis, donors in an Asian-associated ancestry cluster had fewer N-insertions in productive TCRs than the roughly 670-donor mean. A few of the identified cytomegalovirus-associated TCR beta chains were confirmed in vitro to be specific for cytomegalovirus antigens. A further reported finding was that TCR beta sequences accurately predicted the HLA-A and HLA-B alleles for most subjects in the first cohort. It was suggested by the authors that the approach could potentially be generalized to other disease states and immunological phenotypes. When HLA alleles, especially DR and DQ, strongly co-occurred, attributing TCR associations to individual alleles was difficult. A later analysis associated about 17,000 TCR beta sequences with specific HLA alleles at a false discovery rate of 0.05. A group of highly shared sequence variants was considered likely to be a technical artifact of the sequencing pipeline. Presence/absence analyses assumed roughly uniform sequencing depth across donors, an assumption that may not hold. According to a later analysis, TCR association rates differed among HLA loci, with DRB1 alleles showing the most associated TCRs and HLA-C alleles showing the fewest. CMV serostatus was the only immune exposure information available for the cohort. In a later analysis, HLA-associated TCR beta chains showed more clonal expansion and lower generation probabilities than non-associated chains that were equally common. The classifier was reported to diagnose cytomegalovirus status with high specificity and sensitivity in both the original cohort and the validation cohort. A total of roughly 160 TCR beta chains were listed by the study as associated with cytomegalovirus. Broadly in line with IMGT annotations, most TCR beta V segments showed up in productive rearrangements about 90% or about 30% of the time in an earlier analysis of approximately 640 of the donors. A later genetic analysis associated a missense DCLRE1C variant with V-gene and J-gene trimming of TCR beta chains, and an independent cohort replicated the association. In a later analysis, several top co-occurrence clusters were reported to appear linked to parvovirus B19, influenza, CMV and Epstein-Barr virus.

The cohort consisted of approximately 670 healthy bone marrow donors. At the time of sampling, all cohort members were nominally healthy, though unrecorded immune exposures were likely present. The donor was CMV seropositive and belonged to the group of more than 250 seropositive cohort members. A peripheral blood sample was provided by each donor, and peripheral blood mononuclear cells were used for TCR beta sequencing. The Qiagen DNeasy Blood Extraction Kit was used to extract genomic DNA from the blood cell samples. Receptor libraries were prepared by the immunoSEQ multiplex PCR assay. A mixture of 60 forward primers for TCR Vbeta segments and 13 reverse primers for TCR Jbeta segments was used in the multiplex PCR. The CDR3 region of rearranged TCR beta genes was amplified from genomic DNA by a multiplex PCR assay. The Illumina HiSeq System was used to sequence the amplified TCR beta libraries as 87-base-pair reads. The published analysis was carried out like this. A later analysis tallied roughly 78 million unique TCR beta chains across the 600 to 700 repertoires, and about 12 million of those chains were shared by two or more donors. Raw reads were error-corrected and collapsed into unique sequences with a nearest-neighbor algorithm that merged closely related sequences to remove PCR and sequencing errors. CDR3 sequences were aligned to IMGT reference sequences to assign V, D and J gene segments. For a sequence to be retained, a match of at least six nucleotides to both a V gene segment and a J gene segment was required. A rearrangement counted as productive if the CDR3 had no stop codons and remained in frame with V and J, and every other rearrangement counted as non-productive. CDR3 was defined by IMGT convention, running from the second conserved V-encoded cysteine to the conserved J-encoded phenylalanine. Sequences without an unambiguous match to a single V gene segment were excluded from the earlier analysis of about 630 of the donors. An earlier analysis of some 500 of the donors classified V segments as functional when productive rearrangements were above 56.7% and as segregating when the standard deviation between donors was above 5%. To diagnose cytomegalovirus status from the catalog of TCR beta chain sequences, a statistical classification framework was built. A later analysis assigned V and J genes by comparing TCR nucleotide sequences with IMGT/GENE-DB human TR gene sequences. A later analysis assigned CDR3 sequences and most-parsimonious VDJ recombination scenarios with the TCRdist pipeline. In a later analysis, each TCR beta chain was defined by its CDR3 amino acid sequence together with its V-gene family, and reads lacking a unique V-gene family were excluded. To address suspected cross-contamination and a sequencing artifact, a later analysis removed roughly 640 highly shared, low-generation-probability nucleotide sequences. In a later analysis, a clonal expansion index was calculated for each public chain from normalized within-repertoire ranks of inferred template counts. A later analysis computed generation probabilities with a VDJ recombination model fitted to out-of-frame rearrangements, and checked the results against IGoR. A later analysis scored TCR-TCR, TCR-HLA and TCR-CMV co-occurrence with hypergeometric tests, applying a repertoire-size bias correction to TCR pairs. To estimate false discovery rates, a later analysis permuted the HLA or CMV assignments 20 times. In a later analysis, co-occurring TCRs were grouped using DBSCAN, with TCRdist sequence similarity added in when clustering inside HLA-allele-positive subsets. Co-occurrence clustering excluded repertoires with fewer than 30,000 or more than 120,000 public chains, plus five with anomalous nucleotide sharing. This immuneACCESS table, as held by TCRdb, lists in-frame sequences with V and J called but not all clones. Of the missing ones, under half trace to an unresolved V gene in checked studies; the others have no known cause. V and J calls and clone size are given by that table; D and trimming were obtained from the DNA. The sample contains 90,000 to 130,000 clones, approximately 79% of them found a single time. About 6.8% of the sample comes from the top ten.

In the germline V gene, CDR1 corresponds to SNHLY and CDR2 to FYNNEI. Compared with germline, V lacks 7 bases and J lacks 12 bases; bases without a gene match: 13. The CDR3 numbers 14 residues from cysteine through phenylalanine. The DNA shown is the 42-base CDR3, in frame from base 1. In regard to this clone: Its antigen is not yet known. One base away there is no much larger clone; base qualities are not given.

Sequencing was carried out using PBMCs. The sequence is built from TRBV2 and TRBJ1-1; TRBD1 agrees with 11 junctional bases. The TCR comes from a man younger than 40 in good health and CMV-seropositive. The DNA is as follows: TGTGCCAGCAAGTTGGGACAGGGGGTCCGGTTCCCTTTCTTT. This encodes CASKLGQGVRFPFF. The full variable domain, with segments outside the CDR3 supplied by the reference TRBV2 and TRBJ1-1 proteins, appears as EPEVTQTPSHQVTQMGQEVILRCVPISNHLYFYWYRQILGQKVEFLVSFYNNEISEKSEIFDDQFSVERPDGSNFTLKIRSTKLEDSAMYFCASKLGQGVRFPFFGQGTRLTVV.